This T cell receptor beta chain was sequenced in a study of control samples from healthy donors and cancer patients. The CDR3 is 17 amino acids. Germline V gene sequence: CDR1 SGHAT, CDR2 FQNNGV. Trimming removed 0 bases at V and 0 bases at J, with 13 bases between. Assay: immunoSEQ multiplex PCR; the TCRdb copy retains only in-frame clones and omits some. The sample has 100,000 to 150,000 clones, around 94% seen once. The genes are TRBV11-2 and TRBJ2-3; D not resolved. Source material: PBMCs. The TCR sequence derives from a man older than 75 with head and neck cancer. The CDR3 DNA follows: TGTGCCAGCAGCTTAGAGGTAGGCGGACCTAGCACAGATACGCAGTATTTT. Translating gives CASSLEVGGPSTDTQYF.